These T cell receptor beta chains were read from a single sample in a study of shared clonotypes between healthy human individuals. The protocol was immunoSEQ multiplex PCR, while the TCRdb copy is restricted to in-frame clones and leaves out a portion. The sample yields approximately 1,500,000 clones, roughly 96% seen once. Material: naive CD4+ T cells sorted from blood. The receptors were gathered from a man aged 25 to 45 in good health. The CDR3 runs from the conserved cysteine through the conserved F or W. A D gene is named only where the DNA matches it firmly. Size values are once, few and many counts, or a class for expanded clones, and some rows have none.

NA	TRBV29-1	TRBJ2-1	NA	CSVRVGVFGEQFF	TGCAGCGTTAGGGTTGGGGTTTTTGGTGAGCAGTTCTTC
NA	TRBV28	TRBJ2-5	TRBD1	CASSLPTGPETQYF	TGTGCCAGCAGTTTACCGACAGGGCCAGAGACCCAGTACTTC
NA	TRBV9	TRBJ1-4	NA	CASSSTGYPNEKLFF	TGTGCCAGCAGCTCAACGGGATACCCTAATGAAAAACTGTTTTTT
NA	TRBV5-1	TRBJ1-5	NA	CASSLGRGGTNQPQHF	TGCGCCAGCAGCTTGGGACGTGGTGGGACAAATCAGCCCCAGCATTTT
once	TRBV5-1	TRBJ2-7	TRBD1	CASSIPGQSYEQYF	TGCGCCAGCAGCATCCCGGGACAGTCCTACGAGCAGTACTTC
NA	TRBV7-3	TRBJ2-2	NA	CASSTAPTGELFF	TGTGCCAGCAGCACAGCACCCACCGGGGAGCTGTTTTTT
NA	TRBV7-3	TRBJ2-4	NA	CASSRRDGNIQYF	TGTGCCAGCAGCCGAAGGGACGGAAACATTCAGTACTTC
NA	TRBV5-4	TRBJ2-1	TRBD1	CASSQPSQGALNYNEQFF	TGTGCCAGCAGTCAACCGTCCCAGGGGGCCCTAAATTACAATGAGCAGTTCTTC
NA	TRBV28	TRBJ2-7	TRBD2	CASSFLAGTYEQYF	TGTGCCAGCAGTTTCTTAGCGGGTACCTACGAGCAGTACTTC
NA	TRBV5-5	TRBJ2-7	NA	CASSSPGGYEQYF	TGTGCCAGCAGCTCCCCTGGGGGGTACGAGCAGTACTTC
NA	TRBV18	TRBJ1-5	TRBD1	CASSPWTGGSQPQHF	TGTGCCAGCTCACCCTGGACAGGGGGCAGTCAGCCCCAGCATTTT
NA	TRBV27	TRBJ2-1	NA	CASSFQGRMDEQFF	TGTGCCAGCAGTTTCCAGGGTAGGATGGATGAGCAGTTCTTC
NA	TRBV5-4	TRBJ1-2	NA	CASKRTAPNYGYTF	TGTGCCAGCAAACGGACAGCCCCCAACTATGGCTACACCTTC
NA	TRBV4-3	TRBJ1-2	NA	CASSQDRGNGYTF	TGCGCCAGCAGCCAAGACAGGGGAAATGGCTACACCTTC
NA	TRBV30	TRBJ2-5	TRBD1	CAWSVLLRQGQETQYF	TGTGCCTGGAGTGTACTCCTTCGACAGGGCCAAGAGACCCAGTACTTC
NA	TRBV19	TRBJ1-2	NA	CASSRSHGGYTF	TGTGCCAGTAGTCGCAGTCATGGGGGCTACACCTTC
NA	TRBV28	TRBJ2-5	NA	CASSFAGIGQETQYF	TGTGCCAGCAGTTTCGCGGGAATCGGGCAAGAGACCCAGTACTTC
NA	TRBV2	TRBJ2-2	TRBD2	CASMSGRNTGELFF	TGTGCCAGCATGAGCGGGAGGAACACCGGGGAGCTGTTTTTT
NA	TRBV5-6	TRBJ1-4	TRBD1	CASSPSRGLEKLFF	TGTGCCAGCAGTCCGTCTAGGGGGCTTGAAAAACTGTTTTTT
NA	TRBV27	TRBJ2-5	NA	CASSRGAQETQYF	TGTGCCAGCAGCAGGGGGGCCCAAGAGACCCAGTACTTC
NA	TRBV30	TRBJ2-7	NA	CAWSVRAVYEQYF	TGTGCCTGGAGCGTACGGGCGGTTTACGAGCAGTACTTC
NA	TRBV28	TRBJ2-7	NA	CASSSGRARGPGYEQYF	TGTGCCAGCAGTTCAGGCCGGGCGAGGGGCCCGGGGTACGAGCAGTACTTC
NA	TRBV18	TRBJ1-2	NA	CASSPPVPWTYGYTF	TGTGCCAGCTCACCACCCGTACCGTGGACCTATGGCTACACCTTC
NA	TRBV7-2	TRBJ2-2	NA	CASSLDSRAANTGELFF	TGTGCCAGCAGCTTAGATTCTCGGGCAGCGAACACCGGGGAGCTGTTTTTT
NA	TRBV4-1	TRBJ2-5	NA	CASSQDDRRAETQYF	TGCGCCAGCAGCCAAGATGACAGGCGCGCAGAGACCCAGTACTTC
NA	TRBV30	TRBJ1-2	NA	CAWSNLVGYTNTF	TGTGCCTGGAGCAACCTTGTCGGGTATACAAACACCTTC
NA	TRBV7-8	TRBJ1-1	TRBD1	CASSLVWRGPNTEAFF	TGTGCCAGCAGCTTAGTATGGAGGGGGCCGAACACTGAAGCTTTCTTT